This T cell receptor beta chain was sequenced for a study of cytomegalovirus exposure and HLA in healthy donors. Across the study: The roughly 120 validation repertoires, a later analysis reported, used the same platform as the 666 first-cohort repertoires. Study results and limitations: The authors enumerated 180 or so TCR beta chains as linked to cytomegalovirus.

The data were produced by immunoSEQ multiplex PCR, yet TCRdb's version contains in-frame clones alone and is incomplete. The repertoire consists of about 250,000 clones, with roughly 87% occurring once and the leading ten covering around 12%. V dropped 3 bases and J dropped 4 bases, with 13 bases sitting between them. Germline V gene data show CDR1 as ENHRY and CDR2 as SYGVKD. CDR3 length: 14 amino acids. Note on this clone: Antigen specificity is unknown.

The receptor was isolated from a man between 18 and 29 years old in good health and CMV-seropositive. Sequenced material: PBMCs. This chain connects TRBV10-3 to TRBJ2-7; D is uncertain. The CDR3 nucleotides are TGTGCCATCAGTGACGAACAGAGAAATTACGAGCAGTACTTC. Amino acid sequence: CAISDEQRNYEQYF.